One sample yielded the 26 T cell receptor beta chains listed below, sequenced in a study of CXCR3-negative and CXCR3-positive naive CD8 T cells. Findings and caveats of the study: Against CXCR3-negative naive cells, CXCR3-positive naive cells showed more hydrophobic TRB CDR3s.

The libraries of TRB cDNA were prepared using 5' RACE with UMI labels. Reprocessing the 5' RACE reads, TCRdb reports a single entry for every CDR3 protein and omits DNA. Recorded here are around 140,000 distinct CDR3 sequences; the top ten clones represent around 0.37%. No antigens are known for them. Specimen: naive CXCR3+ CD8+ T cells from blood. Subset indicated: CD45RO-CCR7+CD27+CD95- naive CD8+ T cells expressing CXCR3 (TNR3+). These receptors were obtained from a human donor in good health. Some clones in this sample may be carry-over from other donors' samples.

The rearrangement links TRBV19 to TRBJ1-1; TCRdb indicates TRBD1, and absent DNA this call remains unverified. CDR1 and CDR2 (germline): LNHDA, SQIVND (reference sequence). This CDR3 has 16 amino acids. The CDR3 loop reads CASTPMTGMEWTEAFF.

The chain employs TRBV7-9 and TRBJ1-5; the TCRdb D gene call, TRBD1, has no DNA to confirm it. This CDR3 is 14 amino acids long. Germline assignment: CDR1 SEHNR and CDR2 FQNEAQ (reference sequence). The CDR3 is CASSSTGAYQPQHF.

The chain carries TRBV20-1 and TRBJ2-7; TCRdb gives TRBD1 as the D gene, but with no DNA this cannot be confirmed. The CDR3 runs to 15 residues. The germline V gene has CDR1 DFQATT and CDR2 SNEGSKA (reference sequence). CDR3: CSARDLGTGAGEQYF.

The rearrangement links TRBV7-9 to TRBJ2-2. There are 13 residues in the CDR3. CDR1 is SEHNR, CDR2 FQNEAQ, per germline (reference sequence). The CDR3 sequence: CASSLGSAGELFF.

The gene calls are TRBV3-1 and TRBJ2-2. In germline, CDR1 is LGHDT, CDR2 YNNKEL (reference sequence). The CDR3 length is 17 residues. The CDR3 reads CASSQRGVLGNTGELFF.

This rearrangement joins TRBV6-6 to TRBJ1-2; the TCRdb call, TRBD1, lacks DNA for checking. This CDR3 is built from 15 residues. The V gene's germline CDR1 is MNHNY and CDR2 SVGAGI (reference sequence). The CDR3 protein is CASSYLGRGNYGYTF.

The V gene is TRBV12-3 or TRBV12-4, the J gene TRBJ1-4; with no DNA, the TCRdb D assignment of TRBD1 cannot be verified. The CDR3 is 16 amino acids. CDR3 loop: CASSFRTEKNRERLFF.

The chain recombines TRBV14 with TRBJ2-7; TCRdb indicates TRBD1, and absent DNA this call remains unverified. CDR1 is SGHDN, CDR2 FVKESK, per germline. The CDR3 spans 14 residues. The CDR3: CASSQTVGRYEQYF.

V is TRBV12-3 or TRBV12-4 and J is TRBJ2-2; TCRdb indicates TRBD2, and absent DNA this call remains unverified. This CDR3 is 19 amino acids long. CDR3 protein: CVSRSTWLSGVTNTGELFF.

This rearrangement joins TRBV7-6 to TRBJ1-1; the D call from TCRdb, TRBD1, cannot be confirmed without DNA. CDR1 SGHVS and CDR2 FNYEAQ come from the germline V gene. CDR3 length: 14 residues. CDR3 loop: CASSLGGGNTEAFF.

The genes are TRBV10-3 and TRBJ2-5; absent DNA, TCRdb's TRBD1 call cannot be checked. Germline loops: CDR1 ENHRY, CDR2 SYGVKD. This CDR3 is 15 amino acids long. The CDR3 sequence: CAISEKWSARETQYF.

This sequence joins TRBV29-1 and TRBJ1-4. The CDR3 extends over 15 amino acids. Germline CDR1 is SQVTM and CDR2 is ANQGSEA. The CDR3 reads CSVNLLGLEGEKLFF.

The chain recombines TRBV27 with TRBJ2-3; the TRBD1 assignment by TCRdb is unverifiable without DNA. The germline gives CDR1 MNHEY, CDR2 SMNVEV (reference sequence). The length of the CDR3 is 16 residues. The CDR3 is CASSLQGGNPEDTQYF.

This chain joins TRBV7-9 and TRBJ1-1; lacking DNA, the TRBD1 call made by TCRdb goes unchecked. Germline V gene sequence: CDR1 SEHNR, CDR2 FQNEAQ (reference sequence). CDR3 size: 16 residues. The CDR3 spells CASSERQGKDNTEAFF.

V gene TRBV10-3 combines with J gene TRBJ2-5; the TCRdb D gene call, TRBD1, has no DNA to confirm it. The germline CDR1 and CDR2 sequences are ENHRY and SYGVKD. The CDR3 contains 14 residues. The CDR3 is CATSDSSEMETQYF.

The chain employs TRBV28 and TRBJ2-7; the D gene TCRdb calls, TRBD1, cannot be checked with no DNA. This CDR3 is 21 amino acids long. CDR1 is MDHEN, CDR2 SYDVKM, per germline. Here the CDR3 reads CASSSQNPGTGGKAYPYEQYF.

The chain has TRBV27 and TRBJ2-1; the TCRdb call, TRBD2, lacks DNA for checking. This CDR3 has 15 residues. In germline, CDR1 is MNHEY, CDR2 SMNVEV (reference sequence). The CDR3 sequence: CATTAGLAGLREQFF.

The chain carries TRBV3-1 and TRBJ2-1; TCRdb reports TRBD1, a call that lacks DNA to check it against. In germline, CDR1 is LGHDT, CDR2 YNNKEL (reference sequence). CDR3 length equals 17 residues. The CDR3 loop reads CASSRSPGQGFYNEQFF.

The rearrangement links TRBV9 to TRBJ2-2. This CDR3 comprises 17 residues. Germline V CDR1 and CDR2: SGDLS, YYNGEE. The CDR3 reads CASSEHLEQANTGELFF.

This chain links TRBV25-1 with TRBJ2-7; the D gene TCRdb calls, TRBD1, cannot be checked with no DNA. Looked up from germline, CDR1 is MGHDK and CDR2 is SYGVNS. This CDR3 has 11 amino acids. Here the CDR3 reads CASGGGYEQYF.

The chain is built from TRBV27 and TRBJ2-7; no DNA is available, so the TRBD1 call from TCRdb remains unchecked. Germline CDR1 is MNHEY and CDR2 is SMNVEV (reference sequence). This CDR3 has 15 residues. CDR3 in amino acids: CASSLSQTGNYEQYF.

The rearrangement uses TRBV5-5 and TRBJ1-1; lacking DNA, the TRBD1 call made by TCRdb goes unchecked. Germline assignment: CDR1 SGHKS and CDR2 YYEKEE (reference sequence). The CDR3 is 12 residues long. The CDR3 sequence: CASSPLETEAFF.

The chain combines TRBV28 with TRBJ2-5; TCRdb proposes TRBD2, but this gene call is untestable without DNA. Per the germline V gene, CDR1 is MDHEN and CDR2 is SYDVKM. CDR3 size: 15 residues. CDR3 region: CASSLRLANQETQYF.

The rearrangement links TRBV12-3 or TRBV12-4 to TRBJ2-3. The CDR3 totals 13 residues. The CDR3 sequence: CASRWASTDTQYF.

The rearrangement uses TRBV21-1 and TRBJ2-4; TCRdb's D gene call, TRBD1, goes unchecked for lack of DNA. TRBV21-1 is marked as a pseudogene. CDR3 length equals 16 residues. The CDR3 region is CASSKRRGETKNIQYF.

The CDR3 loop is CASSSTGTTYRYEQYF. The chain is built from TRBV7-9 and TRBJ2-7; TCRdb proposes TRBD2, but this gene call is untestable without DNA. Germline assignment: CDR1 SEHNR and CDR2 FQNEAQ (reference sequence). There are 16 residues in the CDR3.